Listed below are T cell receptor beta chains from one sample, sequenced in a study of blood T cell repertoires in COVID-19. The table came from immunoSEQ multiplex PCR; TCRdb's copy has only in-frame clones and leaves some out. The data show 150,000 to 190,000 clones, 88% seen once. Sequenced input: peripheral blood. Receptors originate from a woman aged 70-85 years with acute or convalescent COVID-19. The conserved cysteine and the conserved F or W are not part of the CDR3 here. Each record gives: V gene, D gene, J gene, CDR3 protein. A D gene is named only where the DNA matches it firmly.

V: TRBV12-3/TRBV12-4
D: NA
J: TRBJ1-2
CDR3: ASSLGRNYGYT

V: TRBV7-9
D: NA
J: TRBJ2-5
CDR3: ASSLNGETQY

V: TRBV19
D: NA
J: TRBJ2-7
CDR3: ASSIVAGSYEQY

V: TRBV30
D: NA
J: TRBJ1-5
CDR3: AWGRQNNQPQH

V: TRBV25-1
D: TRBD1
J: TRBJ2-3
CDR3: ASGRDRGEADTQY

V: TRBV6-5
D: NA
J: TRBJ1-2
CDR3: ASRIGQNLYGYT

V: TRBV7-9
D: TRBD1
J: TRBJ2-4
CDR3: ASSLGERGPGNIQY

V: TRBV7-8
D: NA
J: TRBJ1-6
CDR3: ASSLHKPGTYNSPLH

V: TRBV12-3/TRBV12-4
D: NA
J: TRBJ1-2
CDR3: ASSPRGYGYT

V: TRBV6-5
D: NA
J: TRBJ2-5
CDR3: ASSYLEGRQY

V: TRBV5-4
D: TRBD2
J: TRBJ2-5
CDR3: ASSRAGVKETQY

V: TRBV10-2
D: TRBD1
J: TRBJ1-5
CDR3: ASSSDRGNQPQH

V: TRBV19
D: NA
J: TRBJ1-5
CDR3: ASSSRGTEIRKPQH

V: TRBV28
D: NA
J: TRBJ1-3
CDR3: ASSFSGTWAYSGNTIY

V: TRBV2
D: TRBD1
J: TRBJ2-5
CDR3: ASSSGTGVRETQY

V: TRBV6-5
D: NA
J: TRBJ2-7
CDR3: ASSYSGQGSYEQY

V: TRBV18
D: TRBD2
J: TRBJ2-1
CDR3: ASSPLSSLAGGRNEQF

V: TRBV2
D: NA
J: TRBJ1-2
CDR3: AIGANYGYT

V: TRBV6-1
D: TRBD1
J: TRBJ2-2
CDR3: ASSEQQGVGTGELF

V: TRBV27
D: TRBD1
J: TRBJ1-2
CDR3: ASSWTGAYGYT

V: TRBV2
D: TRBD1
J: TRBJ2-5
CDR3: ASSEGGQGGETQY

V: TRBV6-4
D: NA
J: TRBJ1-2
CDR3: ASSDVKAGRGPNYGYT

V: TRBV2
D: NA
J: TRBJ2-3
CDR3: ASSDREAGTQY

V: TRBV4-2
D: NA
J: TRBJ2-5
CDR3: ASGGATSQETQY

V: TRBV6-5
D: TRBD1
J: TRBJ2-7
CDR3: ASSYSRQGAYEQY

V: TRBV21-1
D: NA
J: TRBJ2-5
CDR3: ASSRTSGEETQY

V: TRBV7-9
D: TRBD1
J: TRBJ2-3
CDR3: ASSGWDRGVTDTQY